This passage covers 18 T cell receptor beta chains from one sample sequenced in a study of T cell responses to AZD1222 COVID-19 vaccine. This table comes from immunoSEQ multiplex PCR, and its TCRdb copy is limited to in-frame clones, with some not included. The sample holds over 85,000 clones; 92% are singletons and the top ten take approximately 2.7%. The sequencing used peripheral blood, collected 28 days after the second AZD1222 dose. The source is an adult who received the AZD1222 COVID-19 vaccine.

The table lists this clone with a few counts. The chain links TRBV5-4 to TRBJ1-2; 8 nucleotides align to TRBD1. Trimming removed 4 bases from V and 4 bases from J; junction bases left unmatched: 3. The germline gives CDR1 SGHNT, CDR2 YYREEE (reference sequence). CDR3 length: 13 amino acids. The chain's CDR3 is CASSRGQVYGYTF. The CDR3 region has the DNA TGTGCCAGCAGCCGGGGACAGGTCTATGGCTACACCTTC.

This clone showed up just a few times. The chain recombines TRBV11-3 with TRBJ2-1; 9 nucleotides match TRBD2. V trimming: 1 base; J trimming: 5 bases; junction bases outside the gene matches: 3. Germline assignment: CDR1 SGHNT and CDR2 YENEEA. This CDR3 has 15 amino acids. CDR3: CASSLVAGAHNEQFF. The CDR3 DNA reads as TGTGCCAGCAGCTTAGTAGCGGGGGCCCACAATGAGCAGTTCTTC.

CDR3 coding DNA: TGTGCCAGCAGCTTGGTTGTCAGTTGGAGCACCGGGGAGCTGTTTTTT. Amino acid sequence: CASSLVVSWSTGELFF. V and J are TRBV5-8 and TRBJ2-2; D unclear. Trimming cost V 0 bases and J 4 bases, with 13 bases left between them. The CDR3 totals 16 residues. Germline assignment: CDR1 SGHTS and CDR2 YDEGEE.

This clone was seen only once. V and J are TRBV5-5 and TRBJ2-1; the D is unclear. Germline V CDR1 and CDR2: SGHKS, YYEKEE (reference sequence). This CDR3 is 11 amino acids long. Trimming removed 3 bases from V and 8 bases from J, with 6 bases in between. In nucleotides, the CDR3 is TGTGCCAGCAGCTCCGGTGATGAGCAGTTCTTC. This translates into CASSSGDEQFF.

V and J are TRBV7-9 and TRBJ2-1; 9 nucleotides align to TRBD1. The junction had 5 bases not matched to a gene; V was cut back by 5 bases and J by 6 bases. Germline CDR1 and CDR2: SEHNR and FQNEAQ (reference sequence). CDR3 length: 14 residues. CDR3 DNA sequence: TGTGCCAGCAGCCGACTGACAGGGGGCAATGAGCAGTTCTTC. Encoded protein: CASSRLTGGNEQFF. The full variable domain, with the rest looked up from reference TRBV7-9 and TRBJ2-1, is DTGVSQNPRHKITKRGQNVTFRCDPISEHNRLYWYRQTLGQGPEFLTYFQNEAQLEKSRLLSDRFSAERPKGSFSTLEIQRTEQGDSAMYLCASSRLTGGNEQFFGPGTRLTVL.

This chain links TRBV6-5 with TRBJ1-2; D possibly corresponds to TRBD1 (5 bases). This CDR3 has 14 amino acids. V gave up 2 bases and J gave up 4 bases, with 11 bases separating them. Germline CDR1 is MNHEY and CDR2 is SVGAGI. CDR3 sequence: CASSYRGHLYGYTF. In DNA form, the CDR3 reads TGTGCCAGCAGTTACCGCGGACACCTCTATGGCTACACCTTC.

This chain connects TRBV29-1 to TRBJ1-1; tentative D call: TRBD1 (5 bases). The germline V and J ends were trimmed by 6 bases and 1 base, with 6 bases remaining between them. Germline lookup yields CDR1 SQVTM and CDR2 ANQGSEA. The CDR3 sequence is 11 residues long. CDR3 amino acids: CSVGENTEAFF. The CDR3 DNA reads TGCAGCGTGGGGGAGAACACTGAAGCTTTCTTT.

The genes are TRBV18 and TRBJ2-5; a weak D match, TRBD1 (5 bases). The CDR3 runs 13 residues. Germline CDR1 KGHSH, CDR2 LQKENI. The V end lost 6 bases, the J end lost 3 bases, and 11 bases lay between the germline ends. Here the CDR3 reads CASSSAGKETQYF. CDR3 DNA sequence: TGTGCCAGCTCGTCGGCAGGGAAAGAGACCCAGTACTTC. Full variable domain (missing parts from reference TRBV18 and TRBJ2-5): NAGVMQNPRHLVRRRGQEARLRCSPMKGHSHVYWYRQLPEEGLKFMVYLQKENIIDESGMPKERFSAEFPKEGPSILRIQQVVRGDSAAYFCASSSAGKETQYFGPGTRLLVL.

This chain links TRBV29-1 with TRBJ1-5; TRBD1 is a possible D gene (5 bases). Germline values: CDR1 SQVTM, CDR2 ANQGSEA. The CDR3 has 13 residues. Trimming removed 3 bases at V and 4 bases at J, with 10 bases between. The chain's CDR3 is CSVEIGGNQPQHF. The CDR3 nucleotides are TGCAGCGTTGAGATCGGGGGGAATCAGCCCCAGCATTTT.

V and J are TRBV19 and TRBJ2-3; TRBD2 agrees at 9 bases. The CDR3 spans 14 residues. Per the germline V gene, CDR1 is LNHDA and CDR2 is SQIVND (reference sequence). J gave up 7 bases and V 3 bases, and 5 bases lay outside the gene matches. The CDR3 DNA follows: TGTGCCAGTAGTATCCGGCGGGGGGGTTATACGCAGTATTTT. This gives the protein CASSIRRGGYTQYF.

J is TRBJ1-1 and V is TRBV29-1, with D possibly being TRBD1 (5 bases). Germline V gene sequence: CDR1 SQVTM, CDR2 ANQGSEA. The CDR3 is 13 residues long. V gave up 4 bases and J gave up 0 bases, with 9 bases separating them. Here the CDR3 reads CSVVGGMNTEAFF. CDR3 DNA sequence: TGCAGCGTTGTGGGGGGAATGAACACTGAAGCTTTCTTT.

This chain connects TRBV6-2 or TRBV6-3 to TRBJ2-1; no clear D. The ends were cut back, 5 bases at V and 4 bases at J, with 3 bases in the middle. CDR1 is MNHEY, CDR2 SVGEGT, per germline. This CDR3 has 11 residues. Here the CDR3 DNA reads TGTGCCAGCAGTCCATACAATGAGCAGTTCTTC. Protein: CASSPYNEQFF.

The V call is TRBV5-4, the J call TRBJ2-3; 12 bases fit TRBD2. CDR3 length: 16 residues. After removal of 5 bases from V and 6 bases from J, the junction contained 10 bases not matched to a gene. CDR1 and CDR2 (germline): SGHNT, YYREEE (reference sequence). The CDR3 DNA sequence: TGTGCCAGCAGTGCCGGGACTAGCGGGTGGAGGGATACGCAGTATTTT. Amino acid sequence: CASSAGTSGWRDTQYF.

This chain joins TRBV4-1 and TRBJ2-5; TRBD1 or TRBD2 may be the D gene (6 bases each). Trimming shortened V by 1 base and J by 1 base, and 16 bases separated the two germline ends. Germline lookup yields CDR1 MGHRA and CDR2 YSYEKL. CDR3 length: 17 residues. The CDR3 loop is CASSQVSGGPLQETQYF. CDR3 nucleotides: TGCGCCAGCAGCCAAGTTAGTGGGGGGCCCCTCCAAGAGACCCAGTACTTC.

The rearrangement uses TRBV10-1 and TRBJ2-5, with D possibly matching TRBD2 (5 bases). From germline, CDR1 is WNHNN and CDR2 SYGVQD (reference sequence). This CDR3 is 13 amino acids long. V lost 6 bases and J 2 bases, leaving 10 bases between the germline ends. The CDR3 protein is CASSVPGQETQYF. The CDR3 DNA is TGCGCCAGCAGCGTTCCGGGACAAGAGACCCAGTACTTC.

This rearrangement joins TRBV4-1 to TRBJ1-5; TRBD1 aligns across 10 bases. The germline CDR1 and CDR2 sequences are MGHRA and YSYEKL. V was clipped by 3 bases and J by 4 bases; unmatched bases: 12. The CDR3 covers 18 residues. CDR3: CASSHPGQGLGLNQPQHF. The CDR3 nucleotides read TGCGCCAGCAGCCATCCGGGACAGGGGCTCGGGCTGAATCAGCCCCAGCATTTT.

This clone was recorded only once. This sequence joins TRBV10-3 and TRBJ1-1; D is unclear. Germline V gene lookup returns CDR1 ENHRY and CDR2 SYGVKD. V dropped 1 base and J dropped 1 base, with 10 bases sitting between them. This CDR3 comprises 15 residues. The CDR3 region is CAISEFLGSNTEAFF. The DNA of the CDR3 is TGTGCCATCAGTGAGTTTCTAGGGTCGAACACTGAAGCTTTCTTT.

This clone was detected once. The V gene is TRBV6-6, the J gene TRBJ2-2; the match to TRBD1 covers 7 bases. The CDR3 totals 15 residues. Per germline, CDR1 MNHNY and CDR2 SVGAGI (reference sequence). V gave up 6 bases and J gave up 7 bases; unmatched junction bases: 11. The CDR3: CASSRGTAKIGELFF. The CDR3 DNA sequence: TGTGCCAGCAGCAGGGGGACAGCGAAAATCGGGGAGCTGTTTTTT.